The 27 T cell receptor beta chains below come from one sample, sequenced in a study of response to subunit inactivated influenza vaccine. TCRdb ran MiXCR on the RT-PCR reads and lists one entry per CDR3 protein. The top ten hold roughly 12% of the sample, which has about 650,000 distinct CDR3 sequences, around 14% seen once. Source: PBMCs from blood, taken 12 days after vaccination. These receptors all come from a man aged 50-60 years who received an inactivated influenza vaccine.

The rearrangement joins TRBV12-3 or TRBV12-4 to TRBJ2-7; 10 bases match TRBD2. The CDR3 is made up of 15 amino acids. V shed 4 bases, J shed 3 bases, and the junction held 6 bases outside the gene matches. The CDR3 nucleotides read TGTGCCAGCAGTTCCAATAGCGGGAGGCTCTACGAGCAGTACTTC. Translated: CASSSNSGRLYEQYF.

This clonotype was counted only a few times. The V and J genes are TRBV4-3 and TRBJ1-2; D remains unclear. This CDR3 contains 15 residues. V lost 0 bases, J lost 0 bases, and 8 bases lay in between. Germline lookup yields CDR1 LGHNA and CDR2 YSLEER. CDR3 residues: CASSQDSGANYGYTF. Here the CDR3 DNA reads TGCGCCAGCAGCCAAGATTCGGGAGCTAACTATGGCTACACCTTC.

J is TRBJ2-3 and V is TRBV24-1; 8 bases are a match to TRBD1. CDR3 size: 17 residues. J gave up 1 base and V 4 bases, and 9 bases lay outside the gene matches. The germline V gene encodes CDR1 KGHDR and CDR2 SFDVKD. The CDR3 bases are TGTGCCACCAGTGACCCTGGACAGGGTGTCGGCACAGATACGCAGTATTTT. It codes for CATSDPGQGVGTDTQYF.

The rearrangement uses TRBV10-3 and TRBJ2-1, with D maybe TRBD1 (5 bases). Trimming took off 0 bases at V and 3 bases at J, with 9 bases between the two ends. CDR1 and CDR2 from the germline V gene are ENHRY and SYGVKD. The CDR3 totals 15 residues. The CDR3: CAISESNRNYNEQFF. CDR3 coding DNA: TGTGCCATCAGTGAGTCGAACAGGAACTACAATGAGCAGTTCTTC.

This clonotype came up a few times. The DNA of the CDR3 is TGTGCCAGCAGCTTGGAAAGGGGGGCCCAAGGGTTTGAGCAGTACTTC. Protein product: CASSLERGAQGFEQYF. This chain links TRBV7-2 with TRBJ2-7; either TRBD1 or TRBD2 may supply D (6 bases each). This CDR3 has 16 amino acids. V lost 3 bases and J 7 bases, leaving 22 bases between the germline ends. The germline V gene has CDR1 SGHTA and CDR2 FQGNSA.

This clonotype was seen a handful of times. CDR3 DNA sequence: TGCAGTGCCGCAAGCTCTGGGGCCAACGTCCTGACTTTC. Encoded protein: CSAASSGANVLTF. The chain links TRBV20-1 to TRBJ2-6, with D uncertain. CDR1 is DFQATT and CDR2 is SNEGSKA in the germline V gene (reference sequence). Trimming pared 6 bases from V and 0 bases from J, leaving 6 bases between. The CDR3 runs to 13 residues.

The rearrangement links TRBV7-3 to TRBJ2-3, with TRBD2 as a possible D gene (5 bases). Germline V lookup: CDR1 SGHTA, CDR2 FQGTGA. V lost 5 bases, J lost 5 bases, and 11 bases lay in between. This CDR3 spans 13 amino acids. CDR3 residues: CASSPEGRDTQYF. The CDR3 coding sequence is TGTGCCAGCAGCCCCGAGGGAAGAGATACGCAGTATTTT.

This clonotype came up a few times. The CDR3 nucleotides read TGTGCCATCAGGGGACAGGGGGAATCCTACAATGAGCAGTTCTTC. Encoded protein: CAIRGQGESYNEQFF. The chain combines TRBV10-3 with TRBJ2-1; 11 nucleotides match TRBD1. With 6 bases clipped from V and 1 base from J, the junction kept 2 bases outside the gene matches. The CDR3 is 15 amino acids. CDR1 is ENHRY and CDR2 is SYGVKD in the germline V gene.

The chain recombines TRBV9 with TRBJ2-2; D is undetermined. The V end lost 3 bases, the J end lost 3 bases, and 9 bases lay between the germline ends. Germline V gene lookup returns CDR1 SGDLS and CDR2 YYNGEE. The CDR3 loop spans 14 amino acids. The CDR3, as DNA: TGTGCCAGCAGCGCGAATACATACACCGGGGAGCTGTTTTTT. Translation: CASSANTYTGELFF.

CDR3 residues: CATSREGGAQETQYF. CDR3 coding DNA: TGTGCCACCAGCAGAGAGGGGGGGGCCCAAGAGACCCAGTACTTC. The chain employs TRBV15 and TRBJ2-5; perhaps TRBD2 as D (7 bases). Germline V gives CDR1 LNHNV, CDR2 YYDKDF (reference sequence). The CDR3 spans 15 residues. Trimming shortened V by 0 bases and J by 1 base, and 9 bases separated the two germline ends.

This clonotype was seen only a few times. V is TRBV7-2 and J is TRBJ2-7, with 13 bases fitting TRBD2. Germline assignment: CDR1 SGHTA and CDR2 FQGNSA. This CDR3 is 17 amino acids long. Trimming removed 4 bases from V and 5 bases from J; junction bases left unmatched: 11. The CDR3 nucleotides read TGTGCCAGCAGCTCACTAGCGGGGGGGATCCTCGGAGACGAGCAGTACTTC. It is translated as CASSSLAGGILGDEQYF.

The V and J genes are TRBV7-2 and TRBJ1-2; the D is unclear. With 1 base removed from V and 5 bases from J, the gap between germline ends came to 5 bases. This CDR3 is 12 amino acids long. Germline CDR1 and CDR2: SGHTA and FQGNSA. CDR3 protein: CASSLVQYGYTF. CDR3 DNA sequence: TGTGCCAGCAGCTTAGTACAGTATGGCTACACCTTC.

This clonotype was recorded many times. V and J are TRBV20-1 and TRBJ2-1; D unclear. This CDR3 region has 16 residues. Between the trimmed V and J ends, which lost 2 bases and 4 bases, there was a span of 18 bases. Germline V gene sequence: CDR1 DFQATT, CDR2 SNEGSKA (reference sequence). In DNA, the CDR3 is TGCAGTGCTAGACCCGTGGGCTCCCAGGCTTACAATGAGCAGTTCTTC. Its translation is CSARPVGSQAYNEQFF.

The rearrangement links TRBV27 to TRBJ2-1; the match to TRBD2 covers 7 bases. CDR1 is MNHEY and CDR2 is SMNVEV in the germline V gene (reference sequence). The CDR3 length is 18 residues. The V segment lost 5 bases and the J segment 0 bases; nucleotides outside the gene matches: 13. The DNA of the CDR3 is TGTGCCAGCAGTCCGCTAACCGGGACTATCAGCTCCTACAATGAGCAGTTCTTC. This gives the protein CASSPLTGTISSYNEQFF.

This clonotype was counted a few times. This chain connects TRBV5-1 to TRBJ2-3, with D perhaps TRBD1 (5 bases). V shed 4 bases and J shed 0 bases, with 21 bases lying between them. Germline V lookup: CDR1 SGHRS, CDR2 YFSETQ. The CDR3 contains 18 residues. The CDR3 sequence is CASSLRDSLISSTDTQYF. The DNA of the CDR3 is TGCGCCAGCAGCCTGAGAGACAGCCTCATTTCTAGCACAGATACGCAGTATTTT.

This clonotype appeared a few times. This sequence joins TRBV5-1 and TRBJ2-5, with D perhaps matching TRBD2 (7 bases). V was clipped by 1 base and J by 3 bases, with 13 bases between them. The CDR3 is 15 residues long. The germline V gene has CDR1 SGHRS and CDR2 YFSETQ. The CDR3 DNA sequence: TGCGCCAGCAGCTTGTTTGGGGGGGGCGAAGAGACCCAGTACTTC. Amino acid sequence: CASSLFGGGEETQYF.

There are many counts of this clonotype. V gene TRBV6-2 or TRBV6-3 combines with J gene TRBJ2-5; no clear D. Germline loops: CDR1 MNHEY, CDR2 SVGEGT. V was shortened by 2 bases and J by 4 bases, with 5 bases between the two germline ends. The CDR3 loop spans 12 amino acids. Written as DNA, the CDR3 is TGTGCCAGCAGTTACATCGGAGAGACCCAGTACTTC. As protein: CASSYIGETQYF.

This clonotype has only a few counts. The rearrangement links TRBV11-2 to TRBJ1-1, with 11 nucleotides matching TRBD1. In germline, CDR1 is SGHAT, CDR2 FQNNGV. V dropped 4 bases and J dropped 4; count of bases not matched to a gene: 5. This CDR3 is 15 amino acids long. The CDR3 region is CASSSGQGGLTEAFF. For the CDR3, the DNA is TGTGCCAGCAGCTCGGGACAGGGGGGTCTCACTGAAGCTTTCTTT.

CDR3 region: CASTGQAGANVLTF. The DNA of the CDR3 is TGTGCCAGCACCGGACAGGCTGGGGCCAACGTCCTGACTTTC. The chain uses TRBV5-6 and TRBJ2-6; 7 bases are a match to TRBD1. Germline V gene sequence: CDR1 SGHDT, CDR2 YYEEEE. This CDR3 is 14 amino acids long. V was clipped by 6 bases and J by 2 bases; unmatched bases: 2.

This clonotype was seen more than once but under ten times. The rearrangement links TRBV29-1 to TRBJ2-3; D perhaps matches TRBD2 (5 bases). CDR1 SQVTM and CDR2 ANQGSEA come from the germline V gene. The CDR3 is 15 amino acids. V lost 2 bases, J lost 2 bases, and 14 bases lay in between. CDR3 nucleotide sequence: TGCAGCGTTGAAATCGGACGGCTAGCCACAGATACGCAGTATTTT. The encoded protein is CSVEIGRLATDTQYF.

This clonotype was counted a few times. The chain has TRBV29-1 and TRBJ2-4, with D perhaps matching TRBD1 or TRBD2 (5 bases each). V lost 4 bases to trimming and J lost 8 bases, with 12 bases between them. The CDR3 runs 12 residues. The V gene's germline CDR1 is SQVTM and CDR2 ANQGSEA. CDR3 sequence (DNA): TGCAGCGTTGTTCGGGGCCCGGACATTCAGTACTTC. It translates to CSVVRGPDIQYF.

This clonotype has only a few counts. V usage is TRBV7-2 and J usage is TRBJ2-1, with a weak D call TRBD2 (6 bases). V was clipped by 5 bases and J by 5 bases, with 13 bases between them. This CDR3 has 14 residues. Germline loops: CDR1 SGHTA, CDR2 FQGNSA. Written as DNA, the CDR3 is TGTGCCAGCAGCGCGGGCGGGACCGACAATGAGCAGTTCTTC. The encoded protein is CASSAGGTDNEQFF. Drawing the rest from reference TRBV7-2 and TRBJ2-1, the complete variable domain is GAGVSQSPSNKVTEKGKDVELRCDPISGHTALYWYRQSLGQGLEFLIYFQGNSAPDKSGLPSDRFSAERTGGSVSTLTIQRTQQEDSAVYLCASSAGGTDNEQFFGPGTRLTVL.

This clonotype was observed at least ten times. This sequence joins TRBV4-3 and TRBJ2-7; D could derive from TRBD1 or TRBD2 (5 bases each). V was clipped by 0 bases and J by 3 bases, with 18 bases between them. The CDR3 contains 17 residues. Germline V CDR1 and CDR2: LGHNA, YSLEER. Written as DNA, the CDR3 is TGCGCCAGCAGCCAAGATCCGAGGGGTCGGGGTGGCTACGAGCAGTACTTC. This codes for CASSQDPRGRGGYEQYF.

The chain uses TRBV20-1 and TRBJ1-1; D call uncertain. Germline CDR1 and CDR2: DFQATT and SNEGSKA (reference sequence). V was shortened by 3 bases and J by 1 base, with 9 bases between the two germline ends. The CDR3 runs to 13 residues. In nucleotides, the CDR3 is TGCAGTGCTAGGGGATATAAGAACACTGAAGCTTTCTTT. It codes for CSARGYKNTEAFF.

This clonotype was seen a handful of times. The chain employs TRBV4-3 and TRBJ2-6, with D possibly being TRBD2 (7 bases). V was shortened by 1 base and J by 0 bases, with 13 bases between the two germline ends. Germline CDR1 and CDR2: LGHNA and YSLEER. The CDR3 totals 18 residues. CDR3 sequence: CASSQGIRGGSGANVLTF. CDR3 nucleotide sequence: TGCGCCAGCAGCCAAGGTATTAGGGGGGGCTCTGGGGCCAACGTCCTGACTTTC.

This clonotype was detected ten times or more. V is TRBV4-3 and J is TRBJ1-5; D perhaps matches TRBD1 (5 bases). Looked up from germline, CDR1 is LGHNA and CDR2 is YSLEER. The germline V and J ends were trimmed by 4 bases and 3 bases, with 10 bases remaining between them. There are 14 residues in the CDR3. CDR3 sequence: CASSLGTNNQPQHF. In nucleotides, the CDR3 is TGCGCCAGCAGCCTCGGGACCAACAATCAGCCCCAGCATTTT.

The V gene is TRBV6-1, the J gene TRBJ2-7; 7 positions agree with TRBD1. Germline CDR1 and CDR2: MNHNS and SASEGT. CDR3 length: 13 amino acids. After removal of 6 bases from V and 2 bases from J, the junction contained 4 bases not matched to a gene. CDR3 residues: CASRHGTAYEQYF. CDR3 in DNA: TGTGCCAGCAGACACGGGACAGCCTACGAGCAGTACTTC.